This is a list of T cell receptor beta chains from one sample in a study of PD-1 blockade in classical Hodgkin lymphoma. Generated by immunoSEQ multiplex PCR, the TCRdb table keeps only in-frame clones and is missing some. The sample consists of a few thousand clones, about 75% of them appearing once. Source: CD8+ T cells from blood, taken before the fourth cycle of nivolumab. These receptors were obtained from a human donor with classical Hodgkin lymphoma. The CDR3 runs from the conserved cysteine through the conserved F or W. A D gene is named only where the DNA matches it firmly. Rows may omit the clone size; those that give it use once, few, many or a size class.

D,V,size,J,DNA,CDR3
.,TRBV5-6,large,TRBJ2-7,TGTGCCAGCAGCTTGGTCGGGAGCGCGGGCGAGCAGTACTTC,CASSLVGSAGEQYF
TRBD1,TRBV13,.,TRBJ1-1,TGTGCCAGCAGCTCAACCGGGACAGGCTGGACTGAAGCTTTCTTT,CASSSTGTGWTEAFF
.,TRBV7-2,few,TRBJ1-5,TGTGCCAGCAGCTTAGTAGGTTATAGCAATCAGCCCCAGCATTTT,CASSLVGYSNQPQHF
TRBD2,TRBV27,once,TRBJ2-7,TGTGCCAGCAGGTTACTAGCGGGAGCCCCCTACGAGCAGTACTTC,CASRLLAGAPYEQYF
.,TRBV29-1,.,TRBJ1-1,TGCAGCGTTCAGGGCAGGGCAACTGAAGCTTTCTTT,CSVQGRATEAFF
.,TRBV2,.,TRBJ1-1,TGTGCCAGCTGGAGGAGCGCTGAAGCTTTCTTT,CASWRSAEAFF
.,TRBV27,.,TRBJ2-2,TGTGCCAGCAAGGAGAACACCGGGGAGCTGTTTTTT,CASKENTGELFF
.,TRBV5-6,.,TRBJ2-7,TGTGCCAGCAGCGAACAGGTGTTCCCCTACGAGCAGTACTTC,CASSEQVFPYEQYF
TRBD1,TRBV7-9,.,TRBJ1-4,TGTGCCAGCAGGCAACCAGGGGGCGAAAAACTGTTTTTT,CASRQPGGEKLFF
.,TRBV6-5,.,TRBJ1-5,TGTGCCAGCAGTTACAGCGGGGAAGGTCAGCCCCAGCATTTT,CASSYSGEGQPQHF
.,TRBV7-2,.,TRBJ2-2,TGTGCCAGCAGCCCCTCCACCGGGGAGCTGTTTTTT,CASSPSTGELFF
.,TRBV6-1,.,TRBJ2-5,TGTGCCAGCAGCTCCGGACCGACACAAGAGACCCAGTACTTC,CASSSGPTQETQYF
.,TRBV6-1,.,TRBJ2-3,TGTGCCAGCAGTGTGGGCCAGGGAACAGATACGCAGTATTTT,CASSVGQGTDTQYF
.,TRBV21-1,.,TRBJ2-2,TGTGCCAGCAGCCAAGGAGGGGAGCTGTTTTTT,CASSQGGELFF
.,TRBV30,once,TRBJ2-1,TGTGCCTGGACCGATGGGATCAAAGCGGGTACCTACAATGAGCAGTTCTTC,CAWTDGIKAGTYNEQFF